A selection of T cell receptor beta chains follows, all from one sample in a study of graft-versus-host responses after intestinal transplantation. Some clones are missing from TCRdb's copy, which holds only in-frame ones; the method was immunoSEQ multiplex PCR. The profile shows about 85,000 clones, 75% to 95% of them singletons. Antigens for these TCRs are unknown. The sequenced sample was unstimulated CD8+ T cells sorted from spleen or lymph node cells, obtained before transplant. All receptors come from a human donor who was the organ donor for an intestinal transplant. The CDR3 runs from the conserved cysteine through the conserved F or W.

V gene | CDR3 protein
TRBV4-1 | CASSQAQRSLNEQFF
TRBV4-1 | CASNQDTRGRTDTQYF
TRBV19 | CASGTGVDEQFF
TRBV18 | CASSPQGTDTQYF
TRBV11-2 | CASSKDRGSEQYF
TRBV2 | CASRYNEQFF
TRBV5-1 | CASSSYRGDSYNEQFF
TRBV29-1 | CSVLTSGTYEQYF
TRBV14 | CASSQPSYEQYF
TRBV7-9 | CASSYDRGNYGYTF
TRBV19 | CASSWGTGVNTGELFF
TRBV11-2 | CASREIGGEQYF
TRBV11-2 | CASSFFSGSYEQYF
TRBV4-2 | CASSQDEGDTEAFF
TRBV1 | CTSSHTKRETGTDTQYF
TRBV7-6 | CASSLDGRDAGTPNLQFF
TRBV9 | CASSVERVSAGDSAGELFF
TRBV19 | CASSISSGQLLSPLHF
TRBV11-2 | CASSISPNLPLHF
TRBV6-5 | CASNTLANTGAQYF
TRBV27 | CASSPEETSVYEQYF
TRBV7-6 | CASSFTGTTNEKLFF
TRBV6-5 | CAIQGIGTGELFF
TRBV27 | CASSFGGPDEKLFF
TRBV19 | CASSIRTGRAEAFF
TRBV9 | CASSGLRQDYGYTF
TRBV19 | CASSIAGAADTQYF
TRBV5-3 | CARSFCSTTNEKLFF
TRBV19 | CASSIVSGGDNEQFF
TRBV21-1 | CASSVSGDGSYEQYF
TRBV5-5 | CASSLGQGISYEQYF
TRBV6-1 | CASRQTGATEAFF
TRBV18 | CASCLTSESTDTQYF
TRBV4-1 | CASSPTSGAYNEQFF
TRBV7-7 | CASSLGTASGNTIYF
TRBV11-2 | CASSLLAGGYSSYEQYF